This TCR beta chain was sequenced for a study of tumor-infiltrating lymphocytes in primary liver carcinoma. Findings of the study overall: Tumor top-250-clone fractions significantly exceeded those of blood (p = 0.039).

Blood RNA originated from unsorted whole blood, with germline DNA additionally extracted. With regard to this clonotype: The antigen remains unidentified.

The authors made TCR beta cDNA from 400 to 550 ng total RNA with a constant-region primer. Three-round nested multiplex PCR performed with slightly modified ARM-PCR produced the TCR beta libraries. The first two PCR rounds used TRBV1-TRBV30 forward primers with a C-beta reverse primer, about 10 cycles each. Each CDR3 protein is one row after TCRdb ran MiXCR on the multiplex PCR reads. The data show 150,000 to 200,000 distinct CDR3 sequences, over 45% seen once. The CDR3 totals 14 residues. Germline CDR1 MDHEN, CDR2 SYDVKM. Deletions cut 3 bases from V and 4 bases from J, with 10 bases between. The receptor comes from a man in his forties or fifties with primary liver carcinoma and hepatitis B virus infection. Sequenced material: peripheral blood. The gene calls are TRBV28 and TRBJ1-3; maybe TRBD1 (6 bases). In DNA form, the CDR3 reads TGTGCCAGCAGTTTGCACAGGGCAGGAAACACCATATATTTT. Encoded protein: CASSLHRAGNTIYF. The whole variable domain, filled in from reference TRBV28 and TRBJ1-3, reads DVKVTQSSRYLVKRTGEKVFLECVQDMDHENMFWYRQDPGLGLRLIYFSYDVKMKEKGDIPEGYSVSREKKERFSLILESASTNQTSMYLCASSLHRAGNTIYFGEGSWLTVV.